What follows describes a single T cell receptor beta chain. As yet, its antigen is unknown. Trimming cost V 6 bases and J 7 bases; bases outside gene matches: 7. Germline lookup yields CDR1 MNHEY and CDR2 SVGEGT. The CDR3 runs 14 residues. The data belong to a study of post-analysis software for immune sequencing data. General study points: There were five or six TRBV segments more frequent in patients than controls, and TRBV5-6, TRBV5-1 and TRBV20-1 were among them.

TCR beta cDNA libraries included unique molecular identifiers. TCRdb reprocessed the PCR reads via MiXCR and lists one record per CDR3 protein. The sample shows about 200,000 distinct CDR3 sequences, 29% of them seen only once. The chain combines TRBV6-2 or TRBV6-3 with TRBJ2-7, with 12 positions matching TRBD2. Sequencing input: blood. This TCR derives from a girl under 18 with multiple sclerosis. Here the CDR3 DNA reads TGTGCCAGCAGGCCTAGCGGGAGGGTAAATGAGCAGTACTTC. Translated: CASRPSGRVNEQYF.